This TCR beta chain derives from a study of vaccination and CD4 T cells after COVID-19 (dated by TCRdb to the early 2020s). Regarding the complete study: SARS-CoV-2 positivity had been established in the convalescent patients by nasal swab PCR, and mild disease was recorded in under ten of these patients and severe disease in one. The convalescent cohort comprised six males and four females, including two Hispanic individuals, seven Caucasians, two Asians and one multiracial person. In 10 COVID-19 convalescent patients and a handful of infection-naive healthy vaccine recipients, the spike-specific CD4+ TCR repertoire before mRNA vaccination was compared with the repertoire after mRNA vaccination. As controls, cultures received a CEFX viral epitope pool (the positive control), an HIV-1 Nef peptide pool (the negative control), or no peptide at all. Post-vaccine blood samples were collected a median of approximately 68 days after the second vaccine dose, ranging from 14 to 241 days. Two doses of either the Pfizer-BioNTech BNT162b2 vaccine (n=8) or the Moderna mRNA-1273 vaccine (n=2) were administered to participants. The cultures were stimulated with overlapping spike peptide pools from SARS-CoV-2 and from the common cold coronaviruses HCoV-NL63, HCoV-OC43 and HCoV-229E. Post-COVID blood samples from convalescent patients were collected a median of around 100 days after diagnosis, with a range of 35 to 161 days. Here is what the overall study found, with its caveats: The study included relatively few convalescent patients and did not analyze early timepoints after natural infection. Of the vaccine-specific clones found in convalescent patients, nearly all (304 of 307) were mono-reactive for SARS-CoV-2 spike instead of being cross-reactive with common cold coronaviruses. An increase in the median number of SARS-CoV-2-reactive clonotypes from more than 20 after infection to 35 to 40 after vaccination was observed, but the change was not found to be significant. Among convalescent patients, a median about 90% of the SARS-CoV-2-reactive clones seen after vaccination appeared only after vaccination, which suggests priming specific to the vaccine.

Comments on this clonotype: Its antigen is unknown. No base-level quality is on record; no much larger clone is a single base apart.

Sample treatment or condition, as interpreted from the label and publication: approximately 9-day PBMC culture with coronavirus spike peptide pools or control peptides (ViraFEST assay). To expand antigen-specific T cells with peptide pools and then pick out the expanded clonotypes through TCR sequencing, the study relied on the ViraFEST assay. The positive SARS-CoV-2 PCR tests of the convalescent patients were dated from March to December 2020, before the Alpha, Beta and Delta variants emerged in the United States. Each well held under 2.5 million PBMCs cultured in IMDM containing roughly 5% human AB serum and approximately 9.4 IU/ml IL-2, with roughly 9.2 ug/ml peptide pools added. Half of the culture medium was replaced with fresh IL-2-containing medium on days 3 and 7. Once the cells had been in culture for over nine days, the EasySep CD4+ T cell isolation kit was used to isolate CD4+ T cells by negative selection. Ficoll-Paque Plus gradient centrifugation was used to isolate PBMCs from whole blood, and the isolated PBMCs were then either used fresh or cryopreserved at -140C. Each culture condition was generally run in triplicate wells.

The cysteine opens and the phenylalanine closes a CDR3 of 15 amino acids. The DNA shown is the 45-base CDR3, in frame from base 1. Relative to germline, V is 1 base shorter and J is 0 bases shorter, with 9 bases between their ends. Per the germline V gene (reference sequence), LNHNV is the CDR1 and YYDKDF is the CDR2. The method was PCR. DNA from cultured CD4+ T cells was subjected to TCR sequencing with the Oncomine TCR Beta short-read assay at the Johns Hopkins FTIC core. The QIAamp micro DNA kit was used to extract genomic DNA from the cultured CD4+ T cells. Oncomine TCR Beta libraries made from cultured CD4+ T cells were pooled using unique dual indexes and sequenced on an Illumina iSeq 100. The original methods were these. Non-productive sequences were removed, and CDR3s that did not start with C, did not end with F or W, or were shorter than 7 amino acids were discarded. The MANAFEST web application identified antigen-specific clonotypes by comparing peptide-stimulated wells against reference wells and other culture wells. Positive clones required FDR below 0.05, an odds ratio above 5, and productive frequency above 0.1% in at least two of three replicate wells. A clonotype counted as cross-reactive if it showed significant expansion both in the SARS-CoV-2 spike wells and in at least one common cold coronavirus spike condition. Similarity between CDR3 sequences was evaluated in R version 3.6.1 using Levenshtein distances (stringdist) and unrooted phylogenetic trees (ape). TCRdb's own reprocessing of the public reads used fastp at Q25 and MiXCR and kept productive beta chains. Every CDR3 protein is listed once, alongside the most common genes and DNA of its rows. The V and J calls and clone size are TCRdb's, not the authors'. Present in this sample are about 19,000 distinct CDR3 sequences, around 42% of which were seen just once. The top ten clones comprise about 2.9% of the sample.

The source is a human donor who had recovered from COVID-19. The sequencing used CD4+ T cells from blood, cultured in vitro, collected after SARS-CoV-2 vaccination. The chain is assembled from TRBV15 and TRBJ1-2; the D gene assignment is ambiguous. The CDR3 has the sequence CATSRVLSANYGYTF. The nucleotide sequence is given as TGTGCCACCAGCAGAGTGCTGTCGGCTAACTATGGCTACACCTTC.